Below, 30 T cell receptor beta chains from the same sample are listed, as sequenced in a study of T cells in Graves' hyperthyroidism and ophthalmopathy. Amplified regions were TCR beta CDR3 sequences from RNA transcripts. The HTBI primer set served for first-round RT-PCR of the TCR CDR3. From the multiplex PCR reads, TCRdb called clonotypes with MiXCR, one entry per CDR3 protein. The sample contains 40,000 or so distinct CDR3 sequences, around half of which appear only once. The sequencing sample was made of blood. The origin of the receptors is a woman aged 45 to 65 with Graves' hyperthyroidism that later progressed to Graves' ophthalmopathy.

This clonotype was seen repeatedly, ten times or more. This chain uses TRBV3-1 with TRBJ2-1, with D maybe TRBD2 (6 bases). CDR1 is LGHDT, CDR2 YNNKEL, per germline (reference sequence). This CDR3 region has 14 residues. V was pared by 5 bases and J by 5 bases, with 13 bases between. This CDR3 is CASSTSSVHNEQFF. In DNA, the CDR3 is TGTGCCAGCAGCACCTCTAGCGTTCACAATGAGCAGTTCTTC.

The chain combines TRBV7-9 with TRBJ2-7, with D possibly TRBD1 on 6 matching bases. V was pared by 4 bases and J by 7 bases, with 17 bases between. This CDR3 spans 14 amino acids. Germline values: CDR1 SEHNR, CDR2 FQNEAQ (reference sequence). CDR3 sequence (DNA): TGTGCCAGCAGCTGGGCGGACAGTTCCGCTGAGCAGTACTTC. It translates to CASSWADSSAEQYF.

This clonotype was seen ten or more times. This chain joins TRBV12-3 or TRBV12-4 and TRBJ1-6; D possibly corresponds to TRBD1 (5 bases). V was trimmed by 7 bases and J by 6 bases, leaving 13 bases between them. CDR3 size: 14 residues. CDR3: CASTSGALNSPLHF. The CDR3 coding sequence is TGTGCCAGCACGTCTGGGGCTCTTAATTCACCCCTCCACTTT.

Note on this clonotype: An end of the junction does not agree with germline; a read error may underlie this. The CDR3 here is CASGDSGGTYGSTF. In DNA, the CDR3 is TGTGCCAGCGGTGACTCAGGGGGAACCTATGGCTCCACCTTC. The rearrangement joins TRBV6-4 to TRBJ1-2, with TRBD1 identical over 7 bases. The CDR3 runs to 14 residues. Germline V CDR1 and CDR2: MRHNA, SNTAGT.

The chain has TRBV20-1 and TRBJ2-7, with D tentatively TRBD1 (5 bases). The germline V gene has CDR1 DFQATT and CDR2 SNEGSKA (reference sequence). The CDR3 is 14 residues long. V was shortened by 6 bases and J by 3 bases, with 18 bases between the two germline ends. The CDR3 reads CSATKAGSYYEQYF. CDR3 in DNA: TGCAGTGCCACAAAAGCAGGGTCCTACTACGAGCAGTACTTC.

The chain uses TRBV12-3 or TRBV12-4 and TRBJ1-6; tentative D call: TRBD1 (6 bases). There are 15 residues in the CDR3. Trimming cost V 3 bases and J 10 bases, with 16 bases left between them. The CDR3 coding sequence is TGTGCCAGCAGTTTTAGTACAGGGAGTGGATCACCCCTCCACTTT. Protein sequence: CASSFSTGSGSPLHF.

This clonotype was seen repeatedly, ten times or more. The rearrangement links TRBV30 to TRBJ1-5, with D perhaps matching TRBD1 (6 bases). Trimming cost V 7 bases and J 3 bases, with 13 bases left between them. Germline CDR1 GTSNPN, CDR2 SVGIG (reference sequence). The CDR3 totals 13 residues. In nucleotides, the CDR3 is TGTGCCTCTGCGACAGGTAACAATCAGCCCCAGCATTTT. This gives the protein CASATGNNQPQHF.

The chain is built from TRBV7-2 and TRBJ2-5; TRBD1 is a possible D gene (6 bases). The germline CDR1 and CDR2 sequences are SGHTA and FQGNSA. The ends were cut back, 4 bases at V and 3 bases at J, with 21 bases in the middle. The CDR3 covers 17 residues. DNA of the CDR3: TGTGCCAGCAGCTCACAGACAGGAGAACTGATTAAAGAGACCCAGTACTTC. It codes for CASSSQTGELIKETQYF.

This CDR3 reads CASRSGASYGYTF. The CDR3 region has the DNA TGTGCCAGCAGGTCAGGCGCTTCCTATGGCTACACCTTC. J is TRBJ1-2 and V is TRBV2; the D is unclear. This CDR3 comprises 13 residues. The germline CDR1 and CDR2 sequences are SNHLY and FYNNEI. Trimming removed 6 bases at V and 4 bases at J, with 12 bases between.

The chain is built from TRBV24-1 and TRBJ2-5; TRBD2 matches at 7 bases. Trimming cost V 12 bases and J 4 bases; bases outside gene matches: 10. The CDR3 runs to 13 residues. Looked up from germline, CDR1 is KGHDR and CDR2 is SFDVKD. The CDR3 sequence: CAPQSGGGETQYF. The CDR3 DNA reads TGTGCCCCCCAATCGGGGGGAGGAGAGACCCAGTACTTC.

This clonotype was recorded at least ten times. CDR3 residues: CASSYVGGGSFYNEQFF. CDR3 DNA: TGTGCCAGCAGTTACGTTGGAGGAGGGAGTTTTTACAATGAGCAGTTCTTC. The chain uses TRBV6-6 and TRBJ2-1; a possible D gene is TRBD2 (6 bases). The CDR3 is 17 residues long. With 2 bases removed from V and 4 bases from J, the gap between germline ends came to 18 bases. CDR1 and CDR2 from the germline V gene are MNHNY and SVGAGI (reference sequence).

This clonotype is medium-sized within its sample. The gene calls are TRBV7-2 and TRBJ2-3; weak D call: TRBD1 (5 bases). V lost 5 bases, J lost 14 bases, and 14 bases lay in between. Germline V gene sequence: CDR1 SGHTA, CDR2 FQGNSA. CDR3 length equals 11 residues. CDR3 in amino acids: CASSRTYTRYF. CDR3 bases: TGTGCCAGCAGCCGGACATATACACGGTATTTT.

This clonotype was picked up one time. The V and J genes are TRBV9 and TRBJ1-2; 8 nucleotides align to TRBD1. The junction had 5 bases not matched to a gene; V was cut back by 3 bases and J by 7 bases. The CDR3 is made up of 13 amino acids. Per the germline V gene, CDR1 is SGDLS and CDR2 is YYNGEE. The CDR3 region has the DNA TGTGCCAGCAGCGCGCAGGGGGCGGGTGGCTACACCTTC. It encodes CASSAQGAGGYTF.

Written as DNA, the CDR3 is TGCAGCACTACAAACAAAAGGGACCCTCTCAACGATTTACTGTTTTTT. As protein: CSTTNKRDPLNDLLFF. This rearrangement joins TRBV20-1 to TRBJ1-4, with D tentatively TRBD1 (5 bases). The germline V gene encodes CDR1 DFQATT and CDR2 SNEGSKA (reference sequence). The CDR3 runs 16 residues.

About this clonotype: Since no conserved phenylalanine or tryptophan closes the CDR3, a read error is the likely cause. The chain has TRBV9 and TRBJ1-1; D not certain. The CDR3 sequence is 15 residues long. The germline V gene encodes CDR1 SGDLS and CDR2 YYNGEE. CDR3 nucleotides: TGTGCCAGCAACGTAGATCCGGTATTGAACACTGAAGCTTTCTCT. As protein: CASNVDPVLNTEAFS.

The chain has TRBV15 and TRBJ1-6; 8 bases align to TRBD1. V lost 0 bases and J lost 10; bases outside the gene matches: 5. The length of the CDR3 is 15 residues. Germline assignment: CDR1 LNHNV and CDR2 YYDKDF (reference sequence). CDR3 DNA sequence: TGTGCCACCAGCAGAGATCCGGCAGGGGGCTCACCCCTCCACTTT. This codes for CATSRDPAGGSPLHF. The whole variable domain, filled in from reference TRBV15 and TRBJ1-6, reads DAMVIQNPRYQVTQFGKPVTLSCSQTLNHNVMYWYQQKSSQAPKLLFHYYDKDFNNEADTPDNFQSRRPNTSFCFLDIRSPGLGDTAMYLCATSRDPAGGSPLHFGNGTRLTVT.

The chain is built from TRBV25-1 and TRBJ2-1; 7 bases fit TRBD2. The CDR3 spans 17 residues. J lost 3 bases, V lost 0 bases, and 8 bases had no gene match. Germline loops: CDR1 MGHDK, CDR2 SYGVNS. The CDR3: CASSEYWPSGNYNEQFF. The CDR3 DNA sequence: TGTGCCAGCAGTGAATATTGGCCTAGCGGTAACTACAATGAGCAGTTCTTC.

The chain combines TRBV20-1 with TRBJ2-5, with unresolved D. From germline, CDR1 is DFQATT and CDR2 SNEGSKA (reference sequence). V was trimmed by 3 bases and J by 4 bases, leaving 12 bases between them. CDR3 length: 13 residues. In nucleotides, the CDR3 is TGCAGTGCTAGGATGGCAGGCCCAGAGACCCAGTACTTC. This gives the protein CSARMAGPETQYF.

In its sample, this clonotype is medium-sized. The rearrangement uses TRBV7-9 and TRBJ2-7; D is ambiguous. The CDR3 is made up of 13 amino acids. The V gene lost 2 bases and the J gene lost 4 bases, with 9 bases spanning the gap. Germline CDR1 reads SEHNR; CDR2 reads FQNEAQ (reference sequence). In nucleotides, the CDR3 is TGTGCCAGCAGCTTATCGTCTACGTACGAGCAGTACTTC. Translated: CASSLSSTYEQYF.

This sequence joins TRBV20-1 and TRBJ2-2; 8 positions match TRBD1. This CDR3 comprises 13 residues. CDR1 is DFQATT, CDR2 SNEGSKA, per germline (reference sequence). CDR3 DNA sequence: TGCAGCCAACTCCAGGGGGCGAATGGGGAGCTGTTTTTT. Protein product: CSQLQGANGELFF.

A remark on this clonotype: A much bigger clone sits one base away, suggesting this may be a read error. V and J are TRBV20-1 and TRBJ2-7, with TRBD2 matching over 13 bases. Germline V gene lookup returns CDR1 DFQATT and CDR2 SNEGSKA (reference sequence). The CDR3 contains 14 residues. In DNA form, the CDR3 reads TGCAGTGCTGGGGGACTAGCGGGGTTATACGAGCAGCACTTC. Its translation: CSAGGLAGLYEQHF.

The chain joins TRBV7-3 to TRBJ2-1; TRBD2 aligns across 11 bases. The trim removed 5 bases at V and 5 bases at J, leaving 2 bases unmatched. This CDR3 spans 14 amino acids. Germline loops: CDR1 SGHTA, CDR2 FQGTGA. In nucleotides, the CDR3 is TGTGCCAGCAGCCTACTAGCGGGAGACAATGAGCAGTTCTTC. Translated: CASSLLAGDNEQFF.

This CDR3 is CASSAQYF. The CDR3, as DNA: TGTGCCAGCAGCGCGCAGTATTTT. The rearrangement links TRBV9 to TRBJ2-3; D is unresolved. Germline values: CDR1 SGDLS, CDR2 YYNGEE. The CDR3 spans 8 residues. V gave up 3 bases and J gave up 10 bases, with 0 bases separating them.

Ten or more counts support this clonotype. V usage is TRBV7-9 and J usage is TRBJ2-3; TRBD2 agrees at 7 bases. Germline lookup yields CDR1 SEHNR and CDR2 FQNEAQ (reference sequence). This CDR3 contains 12 residues. J gave up 5 bases and V 5 bases, and 1 base lay outside the gene matches. The CDR3 region is CASSTGGDTQYF. The CDR3 nucleotides read TGTGCCAGCAGCACGGGGGGAGATACGCAGTATTTT.

The chain has TRBV10-1 and TRBJ1-1, with 7 nucleotides matching TRBD1. This CDR3 contains 13 residues. Germline CDR1 WNHNN, CDR2 SYGVQD (reference sequence). The V gene end was trimmed by 3 bases and the J gene end by 5 bases; junction bases not matched to a gene: 3. Here the CDR3 DNA reads TGCGCCAGCAGTGATCTCAGGGGGACTGAAGCTTTCTTT. This gives the protein CASSDLRGTEAFF.

The table lists this clonotype with many counts. The V call is TRBV6-6, the J call TRBJ1-5; D unresolved. Trimming cost V 8 bases and J 0 bases, with 14 bases left between them. The CDR3 extends over 15 amino acids. Germline V CDR1 and CDR2: MNHNY, SVGAGI (reference sequence). In nucleotides, the CDR3 is TGTGCCAGCGCCAACCCTTTTTATAGCAATCAGCCCCAGCATTTT. It encodes CASANPFYSNQPQHF.

The J gene is TRBJ2-3, the V gene TRBV5-4; D gene ambiguous. The CDR3 covers 15 residues. Trimming cost V 3 bases and J 4 bases, with 15 bases left between them. Germline loops: CDR1 SGHNT, CDR2 YYREEE (reference sequence). The CDR3 is CASSWNTSSADTQYF. The CDR3 nucleotides read TGTGCCAGCAGCTGGAACACGTCCAGTGCAGATACGCAGTATTTT. Full variable domain (remainder filled in from reference TRBV5-4 and TRBJ2-3): ETGVTQSPTHLIKTRGQQVTLRCSSQSGHNTVSWYQQALGQGPQFIFQYYREEENGRGNFPPRFSGLQFPNYSSELNVNALELDDSALYLCASSWNTSSADTQYFGPGTRLTVL.

J is TRBJ2-1 and V is TRBV11-3; no clear D. CDR1 and CDR2 from the germline V gene are SGHNT and YENEEA. The V and J ends lost 0 bases and 3 bases respectively, with 12 bases between them. The CDR3 has 16 residues. In DNA form, the CDR3 reads TGTGCCAGCAGCTTAGATAGACTCCTCTACTACAATGAGCAGTTCTTC. Its translation is CASSLDRLLYYNEQFF.

This clonotype was detected many times. V and J are TRBV12-3 or TRBV12-4 and TRBJ2-1; the match to TRBD2 covers 9 bases. CDR3 size: 15 residues. V lost 6 bases, J lost 1 base, and 4 bases stayed unmatched. The CDR3 DNA follows: TGTGCCAGCAGGGCTAGCGGGATGTCCTACAATGAGCAGTTCTTC. Its protein is CASRASGMSYNEQFF.

The chain joins TRBV11-1 to TRBJ2-7; TRBD2 matches at 13 bases. Germline values: CDR1 SGHAT, CDR2 FQDESV (reference sequence). The trim removed 6 bases at V and 5 bases at J, leaving 4 bases unmatched. The CDR3 is 14 residues long. In nucleotides, the CDR3 is TGTGCCAGCAGTCGACTAGCGGGAGGCGACGAGCAGTACTTC. Translated: CASSRLAGGDEQYF.